Presented here are 16 T cell receptor beta chains from one specimen sequenced in a study of shared clonotypes between healthy human individuals. Generated by immunoSEQ multiplex PCR, the TCRdb table keeps only in-frame clones and is missing some. The top ten clones hold 13% of a sample with more than 450,000 clones, approximately 85% of them seen once. Material for sequencing was PBMCs. Source of these receptors: a woman in her thirties or forties in good health. Some clones in this sample may be carry-over from other donors' samples.

The sample holds one count of this clone. The CDR3 here is CASRSGRSSSIEQYF. For the CDR3, the DNA is TGTGCCAGCAGAAGCGGACGGAGTTCATCCATCGAGCAGTACTTC. V gene TRBV6-5 combines with J gene TRBJ2-7, with D tentatively TRBD2 (5 bases). Trimming pared 6 bases from V and 6 bases from J, leaving 21 bases between. CDR3 length equals 15 residues. CDR1 MNHEY and CDR2 SVGAGI come from the germline V gene.

This clone was observed a handful of times. The chain carries TRBV2 and TRBJ1-1, with TRBD1 identical over 7 bases. Germline assignment: CDR1 SNHLY and CDR2 FYNNEI. J lost 3 bases, V lost 4 bases, and 5 bases had no gene match. The CDR3 is made up of 14 amino acids. The CDR3 region has the DNA TGTGCCAGCAGTGTTGCAGGGGGGGACACTGAAGCTTTCTTT. Translating it yields CASSVAGGDTEAFF.

The chain links TRBV9 to TRBJ2-5; a possible D gene is TRBD1 (6 bases). CDR1 is SGDLS and CDR2 is YYNGEE in the germline V gene. V lost 1 base and J 2 bases, leaving 18 bases between the germline ends. CDR3 size: 17 residues. In nucleotides, the CDR3 is TGTGCCAGCAGCGTAACCGGCAGGGGAAGGGGGCAAGAGACCCAGTACTTC. As protein: CASSVTGRGRGQETQYF.

The V and J genes are TRBV5-4 and TRBJ2-5, with 9 positions matching TRBD1. V was clipped by 4 bases and J by 5 bases; unmatched bases: 9. The germline gives CDR1 SGHNT, CDR2 YYREEE (reference sequence). This CDR3 spans 15 amino acids. CDR3 loop: CASSPGTGRGETQYF. The CDR3 bases are TGTGCCAGCAGCCCTGGGACAGGGCGAGGCGAGACCCAGTACTTC.

This chain joins TRBV5-4 and TRBJ2-1; D remains ambiguous. Trimming took 2 bases from V and 10 from J, leaving 7 bases between them. Per the germline V gene, CDR1 is SGHNT and CDR2 is YYREEE (reference sequence). CDR3 length: 11 amino acids. This chain's CDR3 is CASSLRYEQFF. CDR3 nucleotides: TGTGCCAGCAGCTTACGCTACGAGCAGTTCTTC.

This clone was recorded a few times. For the CDR3, the DNA is TGTGCCAGCAGCTTAACTAGCGGGAGTTACGAGCAGTACTTC. Its protein is CASSLTSGSYEQYF. The chain is built from TRBV7-8 and TRBJ2-7, with 11 bases lining up with TRBD2. The J segment lost 4 bases and the V segment lost 2 bases, leaving 1 base of the junction unmatched. This CDR3 is 14 amino acids long. Germline V lookup: CDR1 SGHVS, CDR2 FQNEAQ.

This clone has a single count. The CDR3 here is CASTPPHRGAGNTIYF. CDR3 nucleotides: TGTGCCAGCACCCCCCCCCACAGGGGCGCTGGAAACACCATATATTTT. The J gene is TRBJ1-3, the V gene TRBV6-6, with TRBD1 matching 7 bases. The CDR3 has 16 amino acids. In germline, CDR1 is MNHNY, CDR2 SVGAGI (reference sequence). V dropped 7 bases and J dropped 2; count of bases not matched to a gene: 11.

This chain links TRBV2 with TRBJ2-3, with D perhaps matching TRBD1 (7 bases). The CDR3 runs 14 residues. Between the trimmed V and J ends, which lost 4 bases and 9 bases, there was a span of 17 bases. Germline V lookup: CDR1 SNHLY, CDR2 FYNNEI. The CDR3, as DNA: TGTGCCAGCAGTGCCGCCAGGGGGGAAGAGACGCAGTATTTT. Translated, it gives CASSAARGEETQYF.

As DNA, the CDR3 is TGTGCCAGCAGCCCCGAGGGGGCGCGAGGGGAAAAACTGTTTTTT. It specifies CASSPEGARGEKLFF. V and J are TRBV4-2 and TRBJ1-4; 7 nucleotides agree with TRBD1. There are 15 residues in the CDR3. The V and J ends lost 4 bases and 8 bases, in that order; junction bases with no gene match: 10. Looked up from germline, CDR1 is LGHNA and CDR2 is YNFKEQ.

The rearrangement links TRBV28 to TRBJ2-3; 7 bases align to TRBD1. The germline CDR1 and CDR2 sequences are MDHEN and SYDVKM. The CDR3 spans 15 residues. Trimming cost V 6 bases and J 3 bases; bases outside gene matches: 9. The CDR3 DNA reads TGTGCCAGCAGAGAAAGCAGGGGGTCGACAGATACGCAGTATTTT. This codes for CASRESRGSTDTQYF. Variable domain in full (rest from reference TRBV28 and TRBJ2-3): DVKVTQSSRYLVKRTGEKVFLECVQDMDHENMFWYRQDPGLGLRLIYFSYDVKMKEKGDIPEGYSVSREKKERFSLILESASTNQTSMYLCASRESRGSTDTQYFGPGTRLTVL.

The genes are TRBV28 and TRBJ2-3; D is unresolved. The ends were cut back, 3 bases at V and 10 bases at J, with 11 bases in the middle. From germline, CDR1 is MDHEN and CDR2 SYDVKM. This CDR3 region has 12 residues. Written as DNA, the CDR3 is TGTGCCAGCAGTTTGCGCGGAGTAGCGCAGTATTTT. Translating gives CASSLRGVAQYF.

This clone showed up just a few times. The chain joins TRBV7-3 to TRBJ2-1; weak D call: TRBD1 (5 bases). The CDR3 covers 12 residues. The V end was cut by 5 bases, the J end by 7 bases, with 9 bases between. CDR1 is SGHTA and CDR2 is FQGTGA in the germline V gene. The CDR3 DNA reads TGTGCCAGCAGCGCAACAGGAAATGAGCAGTTCTTC. As protein: CASSATGNEQFF. The full variable domain, its missing parts supplied by reference TRBV7-3 and TRBJ2-1, is GAGVSQTPSNKVTEKGKYVELRCDPISGHTALYWYRQSLGQGPEFLIYFQGTGAADDSGLPNDRFFAVRPEGSVSTLKIQRTERGDSAVYLCASSATGNEQFFGPGTRLTVL.

This chain uses TRBV21-1 with TRBJ1-3; the table gives TRBD1 as D, unverified against the DNA. TRBV21-1 is a pseudogene locus. The CDR3 covers 16 residues. CDR3 bases: TGTGCCAGCAGCAAGCCGGACAGACACTCTGGAAACACCATATATTTT. This codes for CASSKPDRHSGNTIYF.

The V call is TRBV7-9, the J call TRBJ2-5, with D perhaps being TRBD1 or TRBD2 (6 bases each). Trimming removed 1 base from V and 1 base from J, with 13 bases in between. From germline, CDR1 is SEHNR and CDR2 FQNEAQ (reference sequence). There are 16 residues in the CDR3. This CDR3 reads CASSLGGAGSQETQYF. CDR3 nucleotide sequence: TGTGCCAGCAGCTTAGGGGGGGCAGGCAGCCAAGAGACCCAGTACTTC.

V and J are TRBV7-2 and TRBJ2-1, with D uncertain. Germline CDR1 and CDR2: SGHTA and FQGNSA. The CDR3 consists of 12 residues. V gave up 2 bases and J gave up 9 bases, with 8 bases separating them. The CDR3: CASSLRRFEQFF. The CDR3 bases are TGTGCCAGCAGCTTAAGACGGTTTGAGCAGTTCTTC. The entire variable domain, with the rest obtained from reference TRBV7-2 and TRBJ2-1, is as follows: GAGVSQSPSNKVTEKGKDVELRCDPISGHTALYWYRQSLGQGLEFLIYFQGNSAPDKSGLPSDRFSAERTGGSVSTLTIQRTQQEDSAVYLCASSLRRFEQFFGPGTRLTVL.

The chain uses TRBV5-5 and TRBJ2-7, with TRBD1 matching 9 bases. Per the germline V gene, CDR1 is SGHKS and CDR2 is YYEKEE (reference sequence). The CDR3 spans 14 residues. V shed 3 bases, J shed 4 bases, and the junction held 5 bases outside the gene matches. CDR3 nucleotide sequence: TGTGCCAGCAGCTCGGGACAGGGAAGTTACGAGCAGTACTTC. This translates into CASSSGQGSYEQYF.